The clone carrying this T cell receptor beta chain turned up a few times. TCRdb recomputed calls from the reads with MiXCR, one row per CDR3 protein. The profile shows approximately 550,000 distinct CDR3 sequences, more than 15% of them singletons. V lost 2 bases, J lost 5 bases, and 15 bases lay in between. Germline loops: CDR1 SGHAT, CDR2 FQNNGV. The CDR3 extends over 15 amino acids. The data originate from a study of T cell repertoires in cytomegalovirus infection. Background on the study: TCR beta signatures that were public indicated CMV infection and matching HLA type.

This clonotype originated in a human donor in good health (CMV status not recorded). Some clones in this sample may be carry-over from other donors' samples. The V gene is TRBV11-2, the J gene TRBJ1-1; no clear D gene. The sequenced material came from CD8+ T cells from PBMCs. The CDR3 nucleotides read TGTGCCAGCAGCTTAAGCCAGCGATTAGTTACTGAAGCTTTCTTT. Translated, it gives CASSLSQRLVTEAFF.